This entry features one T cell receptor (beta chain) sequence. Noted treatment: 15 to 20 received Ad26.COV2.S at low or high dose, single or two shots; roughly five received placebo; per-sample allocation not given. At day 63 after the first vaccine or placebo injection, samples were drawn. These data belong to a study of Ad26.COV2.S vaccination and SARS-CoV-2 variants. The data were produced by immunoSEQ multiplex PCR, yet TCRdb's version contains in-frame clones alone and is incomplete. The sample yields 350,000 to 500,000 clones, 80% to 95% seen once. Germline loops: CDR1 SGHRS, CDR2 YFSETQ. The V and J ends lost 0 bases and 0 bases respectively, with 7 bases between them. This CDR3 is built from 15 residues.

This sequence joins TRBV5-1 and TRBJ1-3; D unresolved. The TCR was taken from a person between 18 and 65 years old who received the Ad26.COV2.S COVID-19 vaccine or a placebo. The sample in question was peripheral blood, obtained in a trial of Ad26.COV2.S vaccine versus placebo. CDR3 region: CASSLDVGSGNTIYF. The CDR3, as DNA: TGCGCCAGCAGCTTGGATGTCGGCTCTGGAAACACCATATATTTT.